The clone carrying this T cell receptor (beta chain) was detected ten times or more. Its antigen is as yet unknown. CDR1 MNHEY and CDR2 SMNVEV come from the germline V gene (reference sequence). Trimming removed 0 bases from V and 8 bases from J; junction bases left unmatched: 4. The CDR3 covers 14 residues. The authors ran a second PCR of about 7 to 11 cycles using a sample-barcoded 5' primer and a J-beta primer mix. TCRdb recomputed calls from the 5' RACE reads with MiXCR, one row per CDR3 protein. In the table there are 1.5 million or so distinct CDR3 sequences, roughly two fifths of which are singletons. The sample comes from a study of blood T cells in healthy people across ages. Study conclusions and caveats: Estimates drawn from one million T cells were deemed to understate diversity.

The source material was blood. This clonotype was sampled from a woman aged 18-29 years in good health. This chain joins TRBV27 and TRBJ1-2, with 9 nucleotides matching TRBD1. The CDR3 nucleotides read TGTGCCAGCAGTTTATCGGGGACAGGGCAGGGCTACACCTTC. Translated: CASSLSGTGQGYTF.